One TCR beta chain is described in this entry. This specimen belongs to a study of pediatric ulcerative colitis. One to two pinch biopsies were taken from the rectum during colonoscopy. This CDR3 is built from 17 residues. The germline V gene encodes CDR1 MDHEN and CDR2 SYDVKM. Trimming removed 5 bases from V and 0 bases from J, with 19 bases in between. This table comes from immunoSEQ multiplex PCR, and its TCRdb copy is limited to in-frame clones, with some not included. The sample lists about 40,000 clones, 65% to 85% occurring once. This TCR was recovered from a boy younger than 18 with severe ulcerative colitis. This sequence joins TRBV28 and TRBJ1-2; TRBD1 is a possible D gene (6 bases). Sequenced: gut tissue. As DNA, the CDR3 is TGTGCCAGCAGTAGCCCGGGACACCAGTTAGCTAACTATGGCTACACCTTC. Protein: CASSSPGHQLANYGYTF.